These 18 T cell receptor beta chains originate from one sample sequenced in a study of T cell responses to AZD1222 COVID-19 vaccine. The protocol was immunoSEQ multiplex PCR, while the TCRdb copy is restricted to in-frame clones and leaves out a portion. The repertoire holds around 180,000 clones, with about 86% as singletons. This material consisted of peripheral blood, taken on day 0 of AZD1222 vaccination. Every receptor here comes from an adult in good health.

The chain couples TRBV5-1 to TRBJ1-2; 7 bases are a match to TRBD1. Germline V lookup: CDR1 SGHRS, CDR2 YFSETQ. V shed 5 bases, J shed 8 bases, and the junction held 9 bases outside the gene matches. The CDR3 length is 13 residues. This CDR3 is CASSLTGNSGYTF. CDR3 bases: TGCGCCAGCAGTTTGACAGGGAACAGCGGCTACACCTTC.

The gene calls are TRBV6-5 and TRBJ1-1, with 7 nucleotides matching TRBD1. Per the germline V gene, CDR1 is MNHEY and CDR2 is SVGAGI. The CDR3 length is 11 residues. The V gene end was trimmed by 8 bases and the J gene end by 8 bases; junction bases not matched to a gene: 5. Written as DNA, the CDR3 is TGTGCCAGCGGCCAGACAGGGGAAGCTTTCTTT. Residues: CASGQTGEAFF.

This chain connects TRBV21-1 to TRBJ2-1; the table's TRBD2 call for D was not verified on the DNA. TRBV21-1 is assigned pseudogene status. The CDR3 runs 16 residues. CDR3 bases: TGTGCCAGCAGCACATACCGGGAGGGGACCTACAATGAGCAGTTCTTC. Translating gives CASSTYREGTYNEQFF.

V is TRBV14 and J is TRBJ2-2, with 9 bases matching TRBD2. The germline CDR1 and CDR2 sequences are SGHDN and FVKESK. The CDR3 extends over 15 amino acids. With 2 bases clipped from V and 5 bases from J, the junction kept 3 bases outside the gene matches. The CDR3 sequence: CASSQILAGTGELFF. The CDR3 nucleotides read TGTGCCAGCAGCCAAATTCTAGCGGGAACCGGGGAGCTGTTTTTT.

The V gene is TRBV7-8, the J gene TRBJ1-3; 7 bases are a match to TRBD1. V dropped 4 bases and J dropped 4; count of bases not matched to a gene: 10. CDR3 length: 16 residues. Germline V gene sequence: CDR1 SGHVS, CDR2 FQNEAQ. CDR3: CASSSETGTIGNTIYF. The CDR3 nucleotides are TGTGCCAGCAGCTCAGAGACAGGGACGATCGGAAACACCATATATTTT.

The chain employs TRBV5-4 and TRBJ2-1; either TRBD1 or TRBD2 may fit D (5 bases each). V was trimmed by 4 bases and J by 8 bases, leaving 16 bases between them. The germline V gene encodes CDR1 SGHNT and CDR2 YYREEE (reference sequence). The CDR3 has 14 residues. CDR3 DNA sequence: TGTGCCAGCAGCACGGGACCCGGTGGGGATGAGCAGTTCTTC. Its translation: CASSTGPGGDEQFF.

This sequence joins TRBV5-1 and TRBJ1-3; the D is unclear. The V and J ends lost 4 bases and 0 bases respectively, with 11 bases between them. Germline V CDR1 and CDR2: SGHRS, YFSETQ. The CDR3 has 15 residues. The CDR3 region is CASSPPSASGNTIYF. Here the CDR3 DNA reads TGCGCCAGCAGCCCCCCCAGCGCCTCTGGAAACACCATATATTTT.

The chain combines TRBV28 with TRBJ2-2; D gene uncertain. Germline loops: CDR1 MDHEN, CDR2 SYDVKM. The V and J ends lost 2 bases and 7 bases respectively, with 11 bases between them. The CDR3 spans 14 residues. The CDR3 reads CASSLAVQGGELFF. CDR3 coding DNA: TGTGCCAGCAGTTTAGCGGTCCAAGGCGGGGAGCTGTTTTTT.

The chain has TRBV12-5 and TRBJ1-4; D ambiguous. Trimming stripped 0 bases from V and 8 bases from J, with 13 bases between. Germline CDR1 reads LGHNT; CDR2 reads FRNRAP. The CDR3 spans 15 residues. The CDR3: CASGLVRGFGEKLFF. The CDR3 nucleotides read TGTGCTAGTGGTTTGGTACGAGGGTTTGGGGAAAAACTGTTTTTT.

This chain joins TRBV5-1 and TRBJ2-7; 8 bases fit TRBD1. Germline loops: CDR1 SGHRS, CDR2 YFSETQ. The CDR3 length is 21 residues. Trimming cost V 4 bases and J 3 bases; bases outside gene matches: 27. The CDR3 DNA reads TGCGCCAGCAGCCTCCTTCCGCCGGGCAGGGGGCGAGGGATCAACTACTACGAGCAGTACTTC. The encoded protein is CASSLLPPGRGRGINYYEQYF.

The V and J genes are TRBV5-1 and TRBJ2-5; D possibly matches TRBD1 or TRBD2 (5 bases each). CDR3 length: 16 residues. V dropped 3 bases and J dropped 0 bases, with 15 bases sitting between them. Germline V gene sequence: CDR1 SGHRS, CDR2 YFSETQ. CDR3 in amino acids: CASSSTGPPYQETQYF. The CDR3 DNA follows: TGCGCCAGCAGCTCTACGGGACCGCCGTACCAAGAGACCCAGTACTTC.

This chain uses TRBV28 with TRBJ2-2, with D perhaps matching TRBD2 (6 bases). V shed 6 bases and J shed 1 base, with 9 bases lying between them. The V gene's germline CDR1 is MDHEN and CDR2 SYDVKM. CDR3 length: 14 residues. The CDR3 nucleotides are TGTGCCAGCAGGCTCGGGGGGAACACCGGGGAGCTGTTTTTT. Its protein is CASRLGGNTGELFF.

This chain connects TRBV11-2 to TRBJ2-7; 7 bases map to TRBD1. CDR1 SGHAT and CDR2 FQNNGV come from the germline V gene. V dropped 3 bases and J dropped 1; count of bases not matched to a gene: 9. This CDR3 contains 16 residues. The CDR3 region is CASSFHWTGISYEQYF. CDR3 nucleotides: TGTGCCAGCAGCTTTCACTGGACAGGCATATCCTACGAGCAGTACTTC.

This clone is a singleton in its sample. This chain joins TRBV5-8 and TRBJ2-2; the D call may be TRBD1 or TRBD2 (7 bases each). CDR1 is SGHTS, CDR2 YDEGEE, per germline. The V end was cut by 10 bases, the J end by 0 bases, with 13 bases between. This CDR3 spans 14 amino acids. The CDR3 reads CAGGDSTNTGELFF. CDR3 sequence (DNA): TGTGCCGGGGGGGACAGTACGAACACCGGGGAGCTGTTTTTT.

CDR3 protein: CASSPPSGLAGEQFF. The CDR3 DNA sequence: TGTGCCAGCAGCCCCCCGTCCGGTTTAGCGGGTGAGCAGTTCTTC. The chain joins TRBV6-2 or TRBV6-3 to TRBJ2-1; 7 bases align to TRBD2. From germline, CDR1 is MNHEY and CDR2 SVGEGT. J lost 9 bases, V lost 6 bases, and 14 bases had no gene match. There are 15 residues in the CDR3.

The V call is TRBV3-1 (or the pseudogene TRBV3-2), the J call TRBJ1-5; D call uncertain. The CDR3 is 13 residues long. Per germline, CDR1 LGHDT and CDR2 YNNKEL (reference sequence). V was trimmed by 3 bases and J by 3 bases, leaving 6 bases between them. CDR3: CASSQQDNQPQHF. CDR3 in DNA: TGTGCCAGCAGCCAGCAGGACAATCAGCCCCAGCATTTT.

The genes are TRBV14 and TRBJ2-5; D is unresolved. Germline V gene sequence: CDR1 SGHDN, CDR2 FVKESK. V was cut by 1 base and J by 2 bases, with 5 bases left in between. There are 13 residues in the CDR3. The CDR3 reads CASSQGGQETQYF. The CDR3 DNA follows: TGTGCCAGCAGCCAAGGTGGGCAAGAGACCCAGTACTTC.

The chain recombines TRBV5-1 with TRBJ2-2; D unclear. The CDR3 loop spans 14 amino acids. V lost 1 base and J lost 1, with 5 bases in between. CDR1 and CDR2 from the germline V gene are SGHRS and YFSETQ. The CDR3 bases are TGCGCCAGCAGCTTGTCCAGGAACACCGGGGAGCTGTTTTTT. Translation gives CASSLSRNTGELFF.